This T cell receptor (beta chain) was recorded in a study of tumor-infiltrating T cells and Merkel cell polyomavirus. Study information: CD8+ T cells recognized the Merkel cell polyomavirus KLL epitope. Study-level findings and limits: Tumors with roughly 5-108 versus 0-3 unique KLL-specific clonotypes showed a significant MCC-specific survival advantage. Among hundreds of unique KLL-specific TRB sequences, only one clonotype was public.

Clones were sequenced by immunoSEQ multiplex PCR, and TCRdb holds only the in-frame ones, with some missing. The sample holds around 25,000 clones, 87% seen once. The CDR3 sequence is 15 residues long. Germline V gives CDR1 SGHVS, CDR2 FNYEAQ. J lost 6 bases, V lost 4 bases, and 8 bases had no gene match. About this clone: What it binds is not known.

All patients' tumors stained robustly positive for Merkel cell polyomavirus Large T antigen by immunohistochemistry. This receptor was identified in a man in his fifties with Merkel cell carcinoma. This chain uses TRBV7-6 with TRBJ2-3; 9 bases fit TRBD1. The sample was lymph node tissue. The CDR3 reads CASSYRGTGLDTQYF. CDR3 in DNA: TGTGCCAGCAGCTACCGGGGGACAGGGTTGGATACGCAGTATTTT.